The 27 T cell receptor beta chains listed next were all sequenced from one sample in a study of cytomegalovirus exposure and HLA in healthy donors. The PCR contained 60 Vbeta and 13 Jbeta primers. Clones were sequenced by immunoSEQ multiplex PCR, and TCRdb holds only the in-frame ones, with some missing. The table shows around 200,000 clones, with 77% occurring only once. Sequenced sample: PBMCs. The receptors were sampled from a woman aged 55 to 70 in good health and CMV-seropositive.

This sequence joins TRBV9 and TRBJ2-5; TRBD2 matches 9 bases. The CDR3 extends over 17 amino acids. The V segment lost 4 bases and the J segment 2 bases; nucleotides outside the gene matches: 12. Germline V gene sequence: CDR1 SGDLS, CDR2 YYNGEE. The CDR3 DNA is TGTGCCAGCAGCCACGCTAAGGGGCTAGCGGGACAAGAGACCCAGTACTTC. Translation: CASSHAKGLAGQETQYF. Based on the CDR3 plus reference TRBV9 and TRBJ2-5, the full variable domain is DSGVTQTPKHLITATGQRVTLRCSPRSGDLSVYWYQQSLDQGLQFLIQYYNGEERAKGNILERFSAQQFPDLHSELNLSSLELGDSALYFCASSHAKGLAGQETQYFGPGTRLLVL.

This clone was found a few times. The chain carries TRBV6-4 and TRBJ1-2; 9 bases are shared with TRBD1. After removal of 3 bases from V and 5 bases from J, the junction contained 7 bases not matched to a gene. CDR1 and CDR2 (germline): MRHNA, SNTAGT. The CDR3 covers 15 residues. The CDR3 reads CASSDSGQGTYGYTF. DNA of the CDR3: TGTGCCAGCAGTGATTCCGGACAGGGGACTTATGGCTACACCTTC.

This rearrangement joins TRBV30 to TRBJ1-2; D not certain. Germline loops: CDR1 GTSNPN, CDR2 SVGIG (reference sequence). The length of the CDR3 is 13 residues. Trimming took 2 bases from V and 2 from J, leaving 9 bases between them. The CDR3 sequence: CAWSTGMNYGYTF. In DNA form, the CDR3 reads TGTGCCTGGAGTACCGGGATGAACTATGGCTACACCTTC.

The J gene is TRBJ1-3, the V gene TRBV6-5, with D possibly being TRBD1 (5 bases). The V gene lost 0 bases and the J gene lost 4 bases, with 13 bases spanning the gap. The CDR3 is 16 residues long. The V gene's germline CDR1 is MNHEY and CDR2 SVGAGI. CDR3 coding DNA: TGTGCCAGCAGTTACTCCTCGCAGGGTTACGGAAACACCATATATTTT. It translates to CASSYSSQGYGNTIYF.

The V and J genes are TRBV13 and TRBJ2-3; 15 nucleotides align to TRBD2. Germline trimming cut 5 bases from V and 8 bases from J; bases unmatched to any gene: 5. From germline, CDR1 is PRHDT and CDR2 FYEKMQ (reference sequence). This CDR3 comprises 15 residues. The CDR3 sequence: CASSTRTSGGGTQYF. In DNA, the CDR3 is TGTGCCAGCAGCACGAGGACTAGCGGGGGGGGTACGCAGTATTTT.

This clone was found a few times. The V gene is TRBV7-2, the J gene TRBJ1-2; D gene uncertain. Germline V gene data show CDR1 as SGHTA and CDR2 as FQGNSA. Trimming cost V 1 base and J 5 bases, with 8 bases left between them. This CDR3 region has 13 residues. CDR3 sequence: CASSLGSGYGYTF. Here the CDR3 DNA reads TGTGCCAGCAGCTTAGGTAGCGGATATGGCTACACCTTC.

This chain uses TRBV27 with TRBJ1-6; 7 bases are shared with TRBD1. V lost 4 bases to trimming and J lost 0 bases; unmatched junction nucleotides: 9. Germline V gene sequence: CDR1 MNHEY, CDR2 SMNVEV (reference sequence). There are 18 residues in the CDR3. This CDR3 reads CASSSTRQGRSYNSPLHF. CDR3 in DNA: TGTGCCAGCAGTTCTACCCGACAGGGACGCTCCTATAATTCACCCCTCCACTTT.

The CDR3 sequence: CASSLEVAGGPGELFF. The CDR3, as DNA: TGTGCCAGCAGCTTGGAGGTGGCGGGGGGGCCCGGGGAGCTGTTTTTT. The chain links TRBV5-8 to TRBJ2-2, with 9 bases that match TRBD2. The germline gives CDR1 SGHTS, CDR2 YDEGEE. This CDR3 comprises 16 residues. V lost 0 bases to trimming and J lost 6 bases; unmatched junction nucleotides: 6.

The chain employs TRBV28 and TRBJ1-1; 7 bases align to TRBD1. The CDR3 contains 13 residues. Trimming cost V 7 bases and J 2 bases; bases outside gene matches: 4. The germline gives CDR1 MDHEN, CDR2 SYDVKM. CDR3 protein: CASTGQVNTEAFF. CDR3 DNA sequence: TGTGCCAGCACCGGACAGGTCAACACTGAAGCTTTCTTT.

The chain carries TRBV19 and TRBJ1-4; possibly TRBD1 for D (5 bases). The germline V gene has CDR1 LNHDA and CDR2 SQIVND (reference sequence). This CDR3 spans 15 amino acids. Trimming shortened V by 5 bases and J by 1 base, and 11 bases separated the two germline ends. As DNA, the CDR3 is TGTGCCAGTAGTCCCCAGGGAAGAACTAATGAAAAACTGTTTTTT. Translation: CASSPQGRTNEKLFF.

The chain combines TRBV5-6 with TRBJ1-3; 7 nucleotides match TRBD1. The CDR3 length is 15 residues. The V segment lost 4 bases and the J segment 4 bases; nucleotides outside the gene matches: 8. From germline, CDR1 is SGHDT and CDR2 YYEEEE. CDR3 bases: TGTGCCAGCAGCCTACAGGGGATTCCCGGAAACACCATATATTTT. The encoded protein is CASSLQGIPGNTIYF.

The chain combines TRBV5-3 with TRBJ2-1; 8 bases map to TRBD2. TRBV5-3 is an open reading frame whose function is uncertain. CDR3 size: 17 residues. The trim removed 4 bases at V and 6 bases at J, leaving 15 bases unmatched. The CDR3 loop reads CARSPHVGGLAGNEQFF. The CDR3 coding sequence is TGTGCCAGAAGCCCACATGTAGGTGGCCTAGCGGGCAATGAGCAGTTCTTC.

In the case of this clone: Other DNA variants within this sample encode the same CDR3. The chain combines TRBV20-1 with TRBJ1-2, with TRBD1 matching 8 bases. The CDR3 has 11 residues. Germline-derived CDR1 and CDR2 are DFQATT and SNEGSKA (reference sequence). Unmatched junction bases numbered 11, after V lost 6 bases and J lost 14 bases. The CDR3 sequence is CSARDRLSLTF. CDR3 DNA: TGCAGTGCCAGGGACAGGCTCAGTCTAACCTTC.

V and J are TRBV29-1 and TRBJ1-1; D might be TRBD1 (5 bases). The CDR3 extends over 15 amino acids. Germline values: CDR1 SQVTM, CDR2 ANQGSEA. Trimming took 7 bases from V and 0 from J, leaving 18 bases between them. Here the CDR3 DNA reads TGCAGCGGACAGAGTTCCACGATAATGAACACTGAAGCTTTCTTT. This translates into CSGQSSTIMNTEAFF. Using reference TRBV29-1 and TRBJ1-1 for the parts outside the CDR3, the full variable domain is SAVISQKPSRDICQRGTSLTIQCQVDSQVTMMFWYRQQPGQSLTLIATANQGSEATYESGFVIDKFPISRPNLTFSTLTVSNMSPEDSSIYLCSGQSSTIMNTEAFFGQGTRLTVV.

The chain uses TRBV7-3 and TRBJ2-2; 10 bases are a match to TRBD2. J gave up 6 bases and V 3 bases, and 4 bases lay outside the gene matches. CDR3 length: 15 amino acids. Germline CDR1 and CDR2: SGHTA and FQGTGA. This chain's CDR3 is CASSLIAGGAGELFF. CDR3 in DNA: TGTGCCAGCAGCTTGATAGCGGGGGGTGCCGGGGAGCTGTTTTTT.

The CDR3 here is CASSQVSGTEAFF. CDR3 sequence (DNA): TGCGCCAGCAGCCAAGTATCGGGGACTGAAGCTTTCTTT. This chain joins TRBV4-1 and TRBJ1-1; no clear D. V was trimmed by 1 base and J by 5 bases, leaving 8 bases between them. CDR3 size: 13 residues. From germline, CDR1 is MGHRA and CDR2 YSYEKL.

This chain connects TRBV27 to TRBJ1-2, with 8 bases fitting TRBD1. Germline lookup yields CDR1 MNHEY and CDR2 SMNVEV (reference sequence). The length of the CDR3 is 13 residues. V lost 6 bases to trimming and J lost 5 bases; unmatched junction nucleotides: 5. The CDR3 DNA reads TGTGCCAGCAGCCGACAGGGGAGGTATGGCTACACCTTC. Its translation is CASSRQGRYGYTF.

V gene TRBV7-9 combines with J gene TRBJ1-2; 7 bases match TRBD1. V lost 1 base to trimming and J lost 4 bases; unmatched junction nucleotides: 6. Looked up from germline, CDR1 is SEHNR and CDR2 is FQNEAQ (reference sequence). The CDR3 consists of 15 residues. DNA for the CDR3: TGTGCCAGCAGCTTAGGCCAGGGGGTCAGCTATGGCTACACCTTC. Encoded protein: CASSLGQGVSYGYTF.

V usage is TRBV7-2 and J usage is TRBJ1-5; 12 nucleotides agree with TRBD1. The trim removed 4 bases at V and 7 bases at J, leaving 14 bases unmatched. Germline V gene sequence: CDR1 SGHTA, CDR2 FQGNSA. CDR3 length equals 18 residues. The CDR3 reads CASSSRPPGQGAGQPQHF. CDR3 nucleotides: TGTGCCAGCAGCTCCCGACCCCCGGGACAGGGGGCAGGGCAGCCCCAGCATTTT. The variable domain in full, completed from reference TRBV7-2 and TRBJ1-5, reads GAGVSQSPSNKVTEKGKDVELRCDPISGHTALYWYRQSLGQGLEFLIYFQGNSAPDKSGLPSDRFSAERTGGSVSTLTIQRTQQEDSAVYLCASSSRPPGQGAGQPQHFGDGTRLSIL.

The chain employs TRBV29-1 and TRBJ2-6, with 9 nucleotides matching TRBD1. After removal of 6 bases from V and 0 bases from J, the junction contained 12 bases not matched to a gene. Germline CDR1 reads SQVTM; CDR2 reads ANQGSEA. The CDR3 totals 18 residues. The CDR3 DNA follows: TGCAGCGTAGTCGGGCCCGGACAGGGGCCCTCTGGGGCCAACGTCCTGACTTTC. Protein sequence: CSVVGPGQGPSGANVLTF.

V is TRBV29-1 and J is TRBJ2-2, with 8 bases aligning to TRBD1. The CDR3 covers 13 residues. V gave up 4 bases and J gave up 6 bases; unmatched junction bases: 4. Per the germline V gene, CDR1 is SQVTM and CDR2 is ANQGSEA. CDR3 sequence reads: CSVGTGSAGELFF. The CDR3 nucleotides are TGCAGCGTTGGGACAGGGTCGGCCGGGGAGCTGTTTTTT.

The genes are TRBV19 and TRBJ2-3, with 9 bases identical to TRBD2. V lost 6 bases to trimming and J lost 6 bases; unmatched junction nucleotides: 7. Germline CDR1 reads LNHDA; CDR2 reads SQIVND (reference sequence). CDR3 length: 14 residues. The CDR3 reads CASRLAGMADTQYF. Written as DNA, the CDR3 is TGTGCCAGTAGGCTAGCGGGGATGGCGGATACGCAGTATTTT.

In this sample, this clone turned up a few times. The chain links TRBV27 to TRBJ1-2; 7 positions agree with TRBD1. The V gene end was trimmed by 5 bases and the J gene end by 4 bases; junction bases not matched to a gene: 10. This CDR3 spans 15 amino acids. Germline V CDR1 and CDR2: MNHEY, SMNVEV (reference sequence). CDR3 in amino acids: CASSPRQGLTYGYTF. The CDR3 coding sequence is TGTGCCAGCAGTCCCCGACAGGGCCTTACCTATGGCTACACCTTC.

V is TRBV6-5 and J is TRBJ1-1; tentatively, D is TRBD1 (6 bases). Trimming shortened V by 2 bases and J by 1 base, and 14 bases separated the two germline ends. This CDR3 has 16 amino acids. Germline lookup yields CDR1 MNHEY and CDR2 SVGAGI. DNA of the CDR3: TGTGCCAGCAGTTACCAGGCGACAGGAGAGAACACTGAAGCTTTCTTT. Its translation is CASSYQATGENTEAFF.

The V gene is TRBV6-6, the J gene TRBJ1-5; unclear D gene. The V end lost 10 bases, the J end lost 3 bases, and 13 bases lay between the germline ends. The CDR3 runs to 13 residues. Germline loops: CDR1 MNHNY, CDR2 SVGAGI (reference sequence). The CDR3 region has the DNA TGTGCCACCCAGCCAGGAACCAATCAGCCCCAGCATTTT. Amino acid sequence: CATQPGTNQPQHF.

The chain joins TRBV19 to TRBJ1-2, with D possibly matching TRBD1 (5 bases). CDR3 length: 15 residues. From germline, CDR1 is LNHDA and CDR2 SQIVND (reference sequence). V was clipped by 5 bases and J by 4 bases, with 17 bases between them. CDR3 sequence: CASSSTNGGSYGYTF. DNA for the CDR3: TGTGCCAGTAGTTCTACAAATGGGGGGAGCTATGGCTACACCTTC.

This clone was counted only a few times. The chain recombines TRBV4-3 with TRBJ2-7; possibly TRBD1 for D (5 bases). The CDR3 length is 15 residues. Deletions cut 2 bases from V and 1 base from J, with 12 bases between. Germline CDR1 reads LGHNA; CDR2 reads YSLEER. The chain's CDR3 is CASSQSIQESYEQYF. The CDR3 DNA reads TGCGCCAGCAGCCAATCAATACAGGAATCCTACGAGCAGTACTTC.